The TCR beta chain described here comes from a study of OX40 agonist ivuxolimab in advanced cancers. With respect to the entire study: Ivuxolimab was a fully human IgG2 agonistic monoclonal antibody targeting the costimulatory receptor OX40 (CD134). Peripheral TCRbeta sequencing was intended to test whether TCR sequence diversity was altered and clonal T-cell expansion was caused by ivuxolimab. Three dose-escalation patients achieved partial responses, one with hepatocellular carcinoma and two with cutaneous melanoma. The monotherapy dose-escalation portion (N = 52 patients) of the phase I ivuxolimab trial is reported in the paper. Intravenous ivuxolimab was administered to patients every 2 weeks at six dose levels: 0.01, 0.1, 0.3, 1.5, 3 and 10 mg/kg. Among the approximately 50 dose-escalation patients, approximately 20 had hepatocellular carcinoma, around 15 melanoma, 9 renal cell carcinoma and 9 head and neck cancer. Prior anti-PD-1, anti-PD-L1 or anti-CTLA-4 therapy was permitted, and less than 45% of dose-escalation patients had received checkpoint inhibitors. In the dose-escalation cohort, more than 75% of patients were male, and the mean age was approximately 60 years, with a range of about 23 to 90.

The trial excluded patients who had a history of autoimmune disease or were on systemic immunosuppression. Peripheral blood for TCR sequencing was collected from all dose cohorts at baseline, on cycle 4 day 1, and on cycle 7 day 1. Samples were obtained from an open-label, multicenter, first-in-human phase I dose-escalation trial of ivuxolimab. Adults with locally advanced or metastatic melanoma, renal cell, hepatocellular, or head and neck squamous cell carcinoma were enrolled in the trial. Before TCR sequencing, CD4+ and CD8+ T cells were separately sorted from peripheral blood. Remarks on this clone: Its antigen remains undetermined. No qualities accompany the bases; no much larger clone lies one base away.

Sequences LNHDA (CDR1) and SQIVND (CDR2) are obtained from the germline V gene (reference sequence). Trimming leaves V shorter by 4 bases and J shorter by 5 bases, with the junction holding 6 bases beyond the gene matches. The CDR3 sequence holds 14 residues, the cysteine and phenylalanine included. Only CDR3 DNA remains: 42 bases, in frame from the first base. General conclusions and limits of the study: Clonal expansion of both CD4+ and CD8+ blood T cells was observed from baseline to week 6 at doses 0.1 to 3.0 mg/kg. Low levels of normalized T-cell clonal expansion were also seen in some nonresponding patients. Antigen specificity was not determined for the clonally expanded peripheral T cells. In the 0.1-3.0 mg/kg groups, partial responders had among the lowest normalized peripheral clonal expansion, particularly in CD8+ T cells. On average, CD8+ T cells showed more expanded clones than CD4+ T cells after ivuxolimab.

For sequencing of the TCRbeta CDR3 region, genomic DNA was extracted from the sorted cells. TCRbeta CDR3 regions were sequenced using the immunoSEQ Assay. TCRdb holds this immuneACCESS table with in-frame rearrangements only. Some clones are missing; in checked studies, unresolved V genes explain under half, and the rest has no known cause. Counted in this sample were approximately 77,000 clones; roughly 80% of them appeared once. Roughly 1.9% of the sample is taken by the ten largest. This sequence was found in an adult with an advanced solid tumor such as melanoma, head and neck, liver or kidney cancer. The chain links TRBV19 with TRBJ1-1, and 8 bases in between align with TRBD1. This specimen consisted of CD4+ or CD8+ T cells sorted from blood, obtained in a trial of the OX40 agonist ivuxolimab. The nucleotides read TGTGCCAGTAGTACGGACAGGGACGGGACTGAAGCTTTCTTT. It encodes CASSTDRDGTEAFF.